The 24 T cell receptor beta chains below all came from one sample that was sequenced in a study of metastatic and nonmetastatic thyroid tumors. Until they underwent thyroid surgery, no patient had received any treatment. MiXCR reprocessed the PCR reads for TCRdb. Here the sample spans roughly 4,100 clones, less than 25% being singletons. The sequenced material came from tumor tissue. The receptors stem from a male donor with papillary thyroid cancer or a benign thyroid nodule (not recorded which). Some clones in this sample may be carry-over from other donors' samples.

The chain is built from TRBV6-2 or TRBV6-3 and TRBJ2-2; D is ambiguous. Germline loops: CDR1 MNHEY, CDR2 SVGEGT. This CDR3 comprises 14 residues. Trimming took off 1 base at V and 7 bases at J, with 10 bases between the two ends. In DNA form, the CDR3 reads TGTGCCAGCAGTTACTTAATACTCGGCGGGGAGCTGTTTTTT. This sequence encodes CASSYLILGGELFF.

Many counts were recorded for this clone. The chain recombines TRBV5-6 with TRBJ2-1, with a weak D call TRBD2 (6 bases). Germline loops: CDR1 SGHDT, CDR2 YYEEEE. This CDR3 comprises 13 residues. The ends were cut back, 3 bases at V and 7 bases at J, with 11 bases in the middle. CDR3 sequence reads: CASSWGTVNEQFF. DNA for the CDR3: TGTGCCAGCAGCTGGGGGACTGTAAATGAGCAGTTCTTC. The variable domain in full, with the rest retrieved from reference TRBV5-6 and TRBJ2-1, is DAGVTQSPTHLIKTRGQQVTLRCSPKSGHDTVSWYQQALGQGPQFIFQYYEEEERQRGNFPDRFSGHQFPNYSSELNVNALLLGDSALYLCASSWGTVNEQFFGPGTRLTVL.

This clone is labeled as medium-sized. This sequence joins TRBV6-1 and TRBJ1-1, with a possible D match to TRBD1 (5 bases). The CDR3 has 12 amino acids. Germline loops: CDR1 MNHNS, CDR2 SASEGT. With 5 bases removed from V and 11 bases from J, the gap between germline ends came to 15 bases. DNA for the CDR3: TGTGCCAGCAGTCGCCCGGGGGAGCGGGCTTTCTTT. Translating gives CASSRPGERAFF.

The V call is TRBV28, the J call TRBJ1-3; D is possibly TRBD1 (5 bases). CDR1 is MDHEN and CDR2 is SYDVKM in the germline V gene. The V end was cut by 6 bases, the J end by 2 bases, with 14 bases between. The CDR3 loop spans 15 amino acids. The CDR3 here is CASSSFWGPGNTIYF. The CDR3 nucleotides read TGTGCCAGCAGCTCCTTTTGGGGCCCTGGAAACACCATATATTTT.

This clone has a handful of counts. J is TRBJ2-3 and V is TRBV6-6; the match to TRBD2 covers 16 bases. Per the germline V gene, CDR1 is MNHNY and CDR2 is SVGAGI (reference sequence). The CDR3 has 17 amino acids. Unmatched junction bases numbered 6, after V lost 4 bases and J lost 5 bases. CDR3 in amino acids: CASSWGLAGGPGDTQYF. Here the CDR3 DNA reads TGTGCCAGCAGTTGGGGACTAGCGGGAGGGCCAGGAGATACGCAGTATTTT.

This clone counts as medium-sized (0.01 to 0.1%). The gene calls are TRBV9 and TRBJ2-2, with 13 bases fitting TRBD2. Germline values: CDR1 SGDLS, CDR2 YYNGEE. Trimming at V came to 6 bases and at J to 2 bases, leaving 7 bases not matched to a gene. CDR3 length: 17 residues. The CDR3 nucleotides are TGTGCCAGCACCCGGGGACTAGCGGGGATTAACACCGGGGAGCTGTTTTTT. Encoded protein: CASTRGLAGINTGELFF.

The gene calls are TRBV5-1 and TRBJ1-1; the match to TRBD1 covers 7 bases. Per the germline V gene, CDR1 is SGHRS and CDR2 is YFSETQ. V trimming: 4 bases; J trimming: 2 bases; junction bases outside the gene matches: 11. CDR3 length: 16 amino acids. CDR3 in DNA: TGCGCCAGCAGCGAGCGGGCCGGGACAGCCAACACTGAAGCTTTCTTT. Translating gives CASSERAGTANTEAFF.

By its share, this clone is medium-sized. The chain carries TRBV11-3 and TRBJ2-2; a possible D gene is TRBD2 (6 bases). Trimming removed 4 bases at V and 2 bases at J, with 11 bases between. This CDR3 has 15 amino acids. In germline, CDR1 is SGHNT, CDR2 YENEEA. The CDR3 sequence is CASSSLGGNTGELFF. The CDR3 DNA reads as TGTGCCAGCAGCTCCCTCGGGGGAAACACCGGGGAGCTGTTTTTT.

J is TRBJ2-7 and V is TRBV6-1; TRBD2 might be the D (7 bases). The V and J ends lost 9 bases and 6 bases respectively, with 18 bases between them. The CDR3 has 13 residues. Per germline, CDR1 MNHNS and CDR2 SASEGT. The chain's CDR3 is CASKRDIGSEQYF. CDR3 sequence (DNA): TGTGCCAGTAAGCGGGACATCGGTTCCGAGCAGTACTTC.

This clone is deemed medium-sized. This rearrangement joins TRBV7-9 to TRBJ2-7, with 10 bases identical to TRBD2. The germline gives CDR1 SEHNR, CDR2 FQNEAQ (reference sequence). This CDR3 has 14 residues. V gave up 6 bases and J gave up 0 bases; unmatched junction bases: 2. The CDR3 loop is CASSSSGSSYEQYF. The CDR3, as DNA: TGTGCCAGCAGTTCTAGCGGGAGCTCCTACGAGCAGTACTTC.

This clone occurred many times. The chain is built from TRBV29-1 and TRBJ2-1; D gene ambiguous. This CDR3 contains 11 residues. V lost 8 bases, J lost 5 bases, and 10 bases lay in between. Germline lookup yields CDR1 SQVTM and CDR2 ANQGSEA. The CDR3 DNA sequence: TGCAGCCACAAGACGGACAATGAGCAGTTCTTC. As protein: CSHKTDNEQFF.

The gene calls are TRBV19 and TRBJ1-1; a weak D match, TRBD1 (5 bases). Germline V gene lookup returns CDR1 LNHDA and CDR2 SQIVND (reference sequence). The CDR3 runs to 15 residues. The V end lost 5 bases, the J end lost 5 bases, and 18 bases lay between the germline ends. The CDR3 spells CASSPRDQRWTEAFF. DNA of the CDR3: TGTGCCAGTAGTCCTCGGGACCAACGCTGGACTGAAGCTTTCTTT.

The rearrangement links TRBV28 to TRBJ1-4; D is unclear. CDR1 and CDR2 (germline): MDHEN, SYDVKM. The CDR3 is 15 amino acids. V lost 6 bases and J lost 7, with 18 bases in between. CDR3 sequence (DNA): TGTGCCAGCAGCTCCACTGGAAGTCTGAGTGAAAAACTGTTTTTT. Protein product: CASSSTGSLSEKLFF.

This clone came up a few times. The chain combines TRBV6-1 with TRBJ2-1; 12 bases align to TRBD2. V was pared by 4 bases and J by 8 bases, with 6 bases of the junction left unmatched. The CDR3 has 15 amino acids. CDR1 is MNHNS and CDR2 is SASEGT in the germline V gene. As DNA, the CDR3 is TGTGCCAGCAGTGTGACTAGCGGGAGTAACTATGAGCAGTTCTTC. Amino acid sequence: CASSVTSGSNYEQFF.

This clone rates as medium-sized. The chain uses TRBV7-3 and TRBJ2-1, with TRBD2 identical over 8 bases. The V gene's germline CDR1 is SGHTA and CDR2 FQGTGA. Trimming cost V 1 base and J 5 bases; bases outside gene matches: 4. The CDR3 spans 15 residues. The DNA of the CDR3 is TGTGCCAGCAGCTTAATAGCGGGGCCTAACAATGAGCAGTTCTTC. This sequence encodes CASSLIAGPNNEQFF.

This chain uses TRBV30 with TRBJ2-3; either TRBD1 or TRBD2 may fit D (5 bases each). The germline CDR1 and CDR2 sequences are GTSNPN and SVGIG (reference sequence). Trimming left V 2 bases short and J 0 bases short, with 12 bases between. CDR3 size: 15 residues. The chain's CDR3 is CAWSRGGTSTDTQYF. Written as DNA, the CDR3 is TGTGCCTGGAGTCGGGGCGGTACTAGCACAGATACGCAGTATTTT.

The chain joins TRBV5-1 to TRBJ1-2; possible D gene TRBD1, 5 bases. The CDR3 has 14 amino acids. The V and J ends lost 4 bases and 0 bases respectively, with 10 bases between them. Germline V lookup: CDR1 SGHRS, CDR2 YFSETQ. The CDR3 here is CASSPGTANYGYTF. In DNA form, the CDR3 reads TGCGCCAGCAGCCCCGGGACGGCTAACTATGGCTACACCTTC.

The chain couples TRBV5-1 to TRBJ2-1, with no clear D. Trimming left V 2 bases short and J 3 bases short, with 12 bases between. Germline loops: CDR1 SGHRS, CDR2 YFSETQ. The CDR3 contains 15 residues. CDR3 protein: CASSFLAADYNEQFF. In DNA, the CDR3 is TGCGCCAGCAGCTTTTTGGCCGCGGACTACAATGAGCAGTTCTTC.

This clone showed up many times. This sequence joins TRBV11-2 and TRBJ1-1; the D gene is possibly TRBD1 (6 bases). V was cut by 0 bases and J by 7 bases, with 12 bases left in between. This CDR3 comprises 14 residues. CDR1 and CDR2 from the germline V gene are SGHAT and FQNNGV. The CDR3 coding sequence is TGTGCCAGCAGCTTAGACCGGACAGCCGTTGAAGCTTTCTTT. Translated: CASSLDRTAVEAFF.

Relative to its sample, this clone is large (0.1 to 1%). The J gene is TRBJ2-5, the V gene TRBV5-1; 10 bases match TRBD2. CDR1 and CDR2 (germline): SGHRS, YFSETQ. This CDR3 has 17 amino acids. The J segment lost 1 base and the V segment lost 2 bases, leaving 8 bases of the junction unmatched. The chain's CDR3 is CASSFLAGGSGQETQYF. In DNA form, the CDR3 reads TGCGCCAGCAGCTTTTTAGCGGGAGGTTCCGGCCAAGAGACCCAGTACTTC.

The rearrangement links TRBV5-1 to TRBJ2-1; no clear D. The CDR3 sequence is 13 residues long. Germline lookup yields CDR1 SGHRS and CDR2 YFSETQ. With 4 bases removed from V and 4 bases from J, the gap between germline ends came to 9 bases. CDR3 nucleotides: TGCGCCAGCAGCCGTACTACGTACAATGAGCAGTTCTTC. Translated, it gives CASSRTTYNEQFF.

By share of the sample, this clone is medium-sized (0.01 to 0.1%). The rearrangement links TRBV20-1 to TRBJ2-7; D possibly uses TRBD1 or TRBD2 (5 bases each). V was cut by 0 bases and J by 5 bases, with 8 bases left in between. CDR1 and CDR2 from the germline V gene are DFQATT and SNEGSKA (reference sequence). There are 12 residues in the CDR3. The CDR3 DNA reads TGCAGTGCTAGAGAGATGGGGGACGAGCAGTACTTC. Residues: CSAREMGDEQYF.

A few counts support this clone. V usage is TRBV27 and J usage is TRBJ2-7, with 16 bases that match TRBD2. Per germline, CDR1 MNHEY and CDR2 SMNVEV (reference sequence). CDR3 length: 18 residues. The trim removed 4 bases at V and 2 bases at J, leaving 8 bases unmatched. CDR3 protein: CASSSGAGTSGRAYEQYF. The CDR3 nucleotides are TGTGCCAGCAGTTCAGGAGCGGGGACTAGCGGGAGGGCCTACGAGCAGTACTTC.

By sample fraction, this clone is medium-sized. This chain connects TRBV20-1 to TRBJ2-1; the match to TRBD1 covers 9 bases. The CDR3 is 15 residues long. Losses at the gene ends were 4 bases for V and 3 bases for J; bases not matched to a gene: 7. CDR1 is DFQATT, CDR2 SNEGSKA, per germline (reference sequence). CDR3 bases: TGCAGTGCTACAACCCAGACAGGGGGCTACAATGAGCAGTTCTTC. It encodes CSATTQTGGYNEQFF.